This T cell receptor (beta chain) was recorded in a study of T cell repertoires in cytomegalovirus infection. The wider study: HLA-B-restricted CMV epitopes that are well studied were used alongside recently identified HLA-C-restricted ones. Carrying CMV and the relevant HLA type showed in public TCR beta signatures.

This clonotype was counted a few times. The target antigen is unknown. The germline CDR1 and CDR2 sequences are LNHDA and SQIVND (reference sequence). V lost 1 base to trimming and J lost 7 bases, with 17 bases between them. The CDR3 has 16 amino acids. Points from the study as a whole: The ex vivo response showed dominance by HLA-C-restricted CMV-specific TCR beta clonotypes. Pooled public TCR beta family frequency picked out CMV carriers with the relevant HLA.

TCRdb independently ran MiXCR on the reads; one entry per CDR3 protein. The data show around 300,000 distinct CDR3 sequences, with 20% to 30% seen just once and 13% held by the top ten. The specimen was cultured PBMCs, collected from culture after CMV antigen stimulation. This sequence was found in a human donor in good health (CMV status not recorded). Some clones in this sample may be carry-over from other donors' samples. The V gene is TRBV19, the J gene TRBJ2-1, with D perhaps matching TRBD2 (6 bases). CDR3 region: CASSIGTGTSYNEQFF. The CDR3 nucleotides are TGTGCCAGTAGTATAGGCACCGGGACTTCTTATAATGAGCAGTTCTTC.